This TCR beta chain appears in the sequencing data of a study of identical twins. Via MiXCR, TCRdb re-called the 5' RACE reads, giving one row per CDR3 protein. The repertoire includes about 240,000 distinct CDR3 sequences, 10% to 13% of them detected once, and about a tenth sits in the top ten. This CDR3 region has 15 residues. The germline V and J ends were trimmed by 4 bases and 5 bases, with 18 bases remaining between them. Germline V CDR1 and CDR2: WSHSY, SAAADI. The sample comprised memory T cells sorted from blood. This TCR was sampled from a man in his fifties in good health. This rearrangement joins TRBV10-2 to TRBJ2-7; maybe TRBD1 (5 bases). Written as DNA, the CDR3 is TGCGCCAGCAGTGGGATGGTGGGGCTTCTCGACGAGCAGTACTTC. Its translation: CASSGMVGLLDEQYF.